The 5 T cell receptor beta chains presented below share a single source sample, sequenced in a study of cytomegalovirus exposure and HLA in healthy donors. PCR employed 60 Vbeta and 13 Jbeta primers. The assay was immunoSEQ multiplex PCR, and TCRdb's table has in-frame clones only and misses some. The sample includes about 140,000 clones, around 73% seen only once; the top ten take 14%. Sequenced input: PBMCs. The origin of the receptors is a human donor in good health.

The chain couples TRBV11-2 to TRBJ2-1; D might be TRBD1 (5 bases). Germline CDR1 is SGHAT and CDR2 is FQNNGV. The CDR3 spans 11 residues. V lost 5 bases, J lost 7 bases, and 6 bases lay in between. The CDR3 nucleotides read TGTGCCAGCAGCCCAGGGAATGAGCAGTTCTTC. Translated: CASSPGNEQFF. Using reference TRBV11-2 and TRBJ2-1 for the parts outside the CDR3, the full variable domain is EAGVAQSPRYKIIEKRQSVAFWCNPISGHATLYWYQQILGQGPKLLIQFQNNGVVDDSQLPKDRFSAERLKGVDSTLKIQPAKLEDSAVYLCASSPGNEQFFGPGTRLTVL.

This chain uses TRBV5-6 with TRBJ2-3, with 9 nucleotides matching TRBD2. This CDR3 region has 11 residues. The germline V gene encodes CDR1 SGHDT and CDR2 YYEEEE. After removal of 4 bases from V and 12 bases from J, the junction contained 3 bases not matched to a gene. The CDR3 DNA sequence: TGTGCCAGCAGCGCCGGGACTAGCCAGTATTTT. It specifies CASSAGTSQYF.

V and J are TRBV13 and TRBJ2-7, with D perhaps TRBD1 (6 bases). Trimming pared 5 bases from V and 3 bases from J, leaving 11 bases between. The CDR3 is 13 amino acids. Looked up from germline, CDR1 is PRHDT and CDR2 is FYEKMQ (reference sequence). The DNA for the CDR3 is TGTGCCAGCAGCCCCGGGACAAACTACGAGCAGTACTTC. This gives the protein CASSPGTNYEQYF.

This chain joins TRBV28 and TRBJ2-3, with D unresolved. Between the trimmed V and J ends, which lost 8 bases and 2 bases, there was a span of 5 bases. The germline gives CDR1 MDHEN, CDR2 SYDVKM. The CDR3 length is 11 residues. The CDR3 sequence is CASSSTDTQYF. The CDR3 DNA follows: TGTGCCAGCTCCTCCACAGATACGCAGTATTTT.

CDR3 nucleotides: TGTGCCATCAGAGGGATTCTGGAGGATGAAGCTTTCTTT. Translated: CAIRGILEDEAFF. This chain uses TRBV28 with TRBJ1-1; D is unresolved. Per the germline V gene, CDR1 is MDHEN and CDR2 is SYDVKM. The CDR3 has 13 amino acids. Trimming shortened V by 10 bases and J by 7 bases, and 19 bases separated the two germline ends.